Described below is a single T cell receptor (beta chain) sequence and its context. These data originate in a study of shared clonotypes between healthy human individuals. Clones were sequenced by immunoSEQ multiplex PCR, and TCRdb holds only the in-frame ones, with some missing. The sample records approximately 600,000 clones, approximately 95% being singletons. CDR3 size: 13 residues. V lost 4 bases and J lost 4, with 13 bases in between. Germline CDR1 and CDR2: SQVTM and ANQGSEA. Naive CD8 cells were CD45RO-negative, positively selected for CCR7, excluding terminally differentiated effector memory CD45RA+ cells.

This chain uses TRBV29-1 with TRBJ1-2, with D unresolved. The TCR sequence derives from a woman in her thirties in good health. Specimen: naive CD8+ T cells sorted from blood. The CDR3, as DNA: TGCAGCGTTGTGGACCGCGTCGTCTATGGCTACACCTTC. Its translation is CSVVDRVVYGYTF.